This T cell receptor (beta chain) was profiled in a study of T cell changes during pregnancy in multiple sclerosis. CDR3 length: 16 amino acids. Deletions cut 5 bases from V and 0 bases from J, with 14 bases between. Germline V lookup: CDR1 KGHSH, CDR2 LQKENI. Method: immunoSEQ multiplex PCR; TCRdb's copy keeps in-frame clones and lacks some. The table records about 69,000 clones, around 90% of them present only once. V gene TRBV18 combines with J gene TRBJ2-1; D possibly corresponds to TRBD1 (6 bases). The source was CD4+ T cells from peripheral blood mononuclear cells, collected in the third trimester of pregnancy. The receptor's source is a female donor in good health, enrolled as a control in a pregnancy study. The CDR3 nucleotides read TGTGCCAGCTCATTTAACAGGGCTAGCTCCTACAATGAGCAGTTCTTC. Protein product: CASSFNRASSYNEQFF. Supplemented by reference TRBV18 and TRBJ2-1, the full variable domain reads NAGVMQNPRHLVRRRGQEARLRCSPMKGHSHVYWYRQLPEEGLKFMVYLQKENIIDESGMPKERFSAEFPKEGPSILRIQQVVRGDSAAYFCASSFNRASSYNEQFFGPGTRLTVL.